This entry features one TCR beta chain sequence. The sample comes from a study of CD8+ T cells in alopecia areata. The authors extracted RNA and reverse transcribed it into cDNA as the sequencing template. TCRdb's copy holds only in-frame clones and misses some; the assay was immunoSEQ multiplex PCR. The sample has approximately 200,000 clones, 45% to 65% seen once. Described treatment: oral pan-JAK inhibitor, 5-10 mg twice daily. Sequences were derived from CD4+ T cells sorted from blood, sampled at week 4, from a patient treated with tofacitinib. The TCR sequence derives from a human donor with alopecia areata.

The DNA of the CDR3 is TGTGCCAGCAGTTACGCGGCTAGCGGAGCCTACGAGCAGTACTTC. The encoded protein is CASSYAASGAYEQYF. This chain links TRBV6-5 with TRBJ2-7; TRBD2 agrees at 7 bases. The CDR3 length is 15 residues. J was trimmed by 2 bases and V by 2 bases; bases with no gene match: 6. In germline, CDR1 is MNHEY, CDR2 SVGAGI.